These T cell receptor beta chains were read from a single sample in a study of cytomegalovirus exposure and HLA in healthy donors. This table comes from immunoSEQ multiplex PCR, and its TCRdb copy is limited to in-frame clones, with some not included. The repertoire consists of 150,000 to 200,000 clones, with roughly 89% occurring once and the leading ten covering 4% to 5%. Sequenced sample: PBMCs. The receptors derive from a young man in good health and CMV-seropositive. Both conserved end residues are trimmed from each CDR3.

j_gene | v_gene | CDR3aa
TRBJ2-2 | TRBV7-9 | ASSLTGTGGSGELF
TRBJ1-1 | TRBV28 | ASSTRQLDRGSNTEAF
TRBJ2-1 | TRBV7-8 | ASSSSDISYNEQF
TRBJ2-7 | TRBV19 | ASSTLRGTRRQY
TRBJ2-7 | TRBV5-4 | ASSVGQGAGYEQY
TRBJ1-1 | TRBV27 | ASSFPLFEAF
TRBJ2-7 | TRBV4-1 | ASSQVGGPSGYEQY
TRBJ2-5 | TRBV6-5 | ASRRLAGTQETQY
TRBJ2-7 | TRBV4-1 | ASSQGRIAGGSYEQY
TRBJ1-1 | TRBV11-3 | ASSLESVRATEAF
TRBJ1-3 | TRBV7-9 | ASSLAQGLSSGNTIY
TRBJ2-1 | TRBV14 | ASSQDRGSSNEQF
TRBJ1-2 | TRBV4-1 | ASSQFNVGVNYGYT
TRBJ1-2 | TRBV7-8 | ASSLLGVGYGYT
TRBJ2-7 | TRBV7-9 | ASSAYRESIYEQY
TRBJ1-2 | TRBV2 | ASSPRGDSYNYGYT
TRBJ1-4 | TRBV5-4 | ASSIGQGATNEKLF
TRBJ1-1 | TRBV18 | ASSTGNTEAF
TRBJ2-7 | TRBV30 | AWSLAGRGDEQY
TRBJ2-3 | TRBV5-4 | ATSGGGGTDTQY
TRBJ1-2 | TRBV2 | ASRAGQGNYGYT
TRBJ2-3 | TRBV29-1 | SVDWGAPRNTQY
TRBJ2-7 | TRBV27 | ASSLRGTGDEQY
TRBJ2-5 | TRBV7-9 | ASSPLYRGRLETQY
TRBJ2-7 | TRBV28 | ASSRSGRPYEQY
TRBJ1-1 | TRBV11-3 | AREVQNTEAF
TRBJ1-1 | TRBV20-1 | SALATEAF
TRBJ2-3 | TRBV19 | ASTEDRGRLDTQY
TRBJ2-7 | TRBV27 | ASSLSGTSGIIYEQY
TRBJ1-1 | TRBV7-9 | ASSLSPQSLNTEAF
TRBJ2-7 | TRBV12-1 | ASSFAGNQGSSYEQY
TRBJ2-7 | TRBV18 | ASSPNYGTSGYEQY
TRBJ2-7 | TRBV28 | ASSPSEGLDISYEQY
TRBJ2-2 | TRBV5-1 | ASSHTNTGELF
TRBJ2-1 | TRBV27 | ASSIAGGYNEQF
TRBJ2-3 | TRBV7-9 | ASSLNREPPRDTQY
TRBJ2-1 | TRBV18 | ASSPPVRYNEQF
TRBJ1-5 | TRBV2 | ASSISWPQH
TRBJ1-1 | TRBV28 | ASTWGRGLPEAF
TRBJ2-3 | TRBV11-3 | ASSLGSASTDTQY
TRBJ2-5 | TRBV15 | ATSTLAGAQETQY
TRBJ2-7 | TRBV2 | ASRKFVAGGSSSYEQY
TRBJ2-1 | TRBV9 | ASSVGLAGGGEQF
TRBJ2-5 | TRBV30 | AWSGQVGETQY
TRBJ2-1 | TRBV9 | ASSVDPFYNEQF
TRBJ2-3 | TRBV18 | ASSPPASGTLTDTQY
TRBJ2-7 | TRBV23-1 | ASSHLTGVGPYEQY
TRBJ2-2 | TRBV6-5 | ASSYTGQGIGELF
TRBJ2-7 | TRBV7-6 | ASSLVPAGELSGYEQY
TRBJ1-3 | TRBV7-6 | ASSFGGSGNTIY
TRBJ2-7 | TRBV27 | ASSPLAGEGEQY
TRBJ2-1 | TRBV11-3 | ASSLIGTGGGEQF
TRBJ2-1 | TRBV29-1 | SVGGGGINEQF
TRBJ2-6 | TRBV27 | ASSQIRALDSLLPSSGANVLT
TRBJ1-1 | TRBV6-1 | ASRQGVGTEAF
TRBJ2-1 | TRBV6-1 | ASSGPGLAGYNEQF
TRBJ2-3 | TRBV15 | ATSSFGGRAVDTQY
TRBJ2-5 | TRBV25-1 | ASSDDRGLGQETQY
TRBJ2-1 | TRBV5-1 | ASSLYTSVNEQF
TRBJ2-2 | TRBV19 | ASSIRGREANTGELF